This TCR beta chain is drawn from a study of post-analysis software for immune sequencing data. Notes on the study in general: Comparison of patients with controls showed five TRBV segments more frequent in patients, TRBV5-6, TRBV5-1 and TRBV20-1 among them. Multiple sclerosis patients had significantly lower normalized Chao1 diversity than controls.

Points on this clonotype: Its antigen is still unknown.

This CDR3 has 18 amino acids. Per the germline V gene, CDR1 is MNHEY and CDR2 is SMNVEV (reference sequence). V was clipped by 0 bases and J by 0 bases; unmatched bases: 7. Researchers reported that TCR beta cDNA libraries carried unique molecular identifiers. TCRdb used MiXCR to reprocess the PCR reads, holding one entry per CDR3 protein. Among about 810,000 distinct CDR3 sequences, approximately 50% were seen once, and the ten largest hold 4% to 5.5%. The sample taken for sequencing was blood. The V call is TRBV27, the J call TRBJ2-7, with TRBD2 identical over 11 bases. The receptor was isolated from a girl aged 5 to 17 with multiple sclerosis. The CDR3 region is CASSLSGLADRSSYEQYF. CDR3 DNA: TGTGCCAGCAGTTTATCGGGACTAGCGGACCGCAGCTCCTACGAGCAGTACTTC.